This paragraph reports one T cell receptor beta chain. Its antigen is unknown. The V gene's germline CDR1 is SGHTA and CDR2 FQGNSA. The CDR3 has 14 residues. Trimming shortened V by 0 bases and J by 8 bases, and 13 bases separated the two germline ends. The treatment denotes: roughly 19 received Ad26.COV2.S at low or high dose, single or two shots; about five received placebo; per-sample allocation not given. Sample collection was performed on day 63 after the first vaccine or placebo injection. The individual, an adult aged 18-55 years, was a donor in Boston. This entry belongs to a study of Ad26.COV2.S vaccination and SARS-CoV-2 variants. TCRdb's copy holds only in-frame clones and misses some; the assay was immunoSEQ multiplex PCR. Here the sample spans hundreds of thousands of clones, roughly 90% being singletons. General study points: Analyses of TCR breadth and depth may have underestimated total T cell responses. Recipients given vaccine exceeded placebo recipients in spike-specific TCR breadth.

V usage is TRBV7-2 and J usage is TRBJ1-2; D is ambiguous. This clonotype was sampled from a person aged 18-60 years who received the Ad26.COV2.S COVID-19 vaccine or a placebo. The starting material was peripheral blood, obtained in a trial of Ad26.COV2.S vaccine versus placebo. The CDR3 region has the DNA TGTGCCAGCAGCTTAGCACGTTTCCCGAGGGGCTACACCTTC. Translation gives CASSLARFPRGYTF.